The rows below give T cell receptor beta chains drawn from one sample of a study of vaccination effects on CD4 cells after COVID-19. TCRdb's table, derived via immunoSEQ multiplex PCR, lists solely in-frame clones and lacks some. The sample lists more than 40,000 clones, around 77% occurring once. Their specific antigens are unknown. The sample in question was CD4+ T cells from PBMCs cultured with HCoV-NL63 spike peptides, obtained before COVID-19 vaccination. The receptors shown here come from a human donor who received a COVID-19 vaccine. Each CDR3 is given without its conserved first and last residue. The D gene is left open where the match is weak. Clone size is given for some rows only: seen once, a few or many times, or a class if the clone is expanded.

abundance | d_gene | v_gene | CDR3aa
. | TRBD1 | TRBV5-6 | ASSLRGQGLFHEQF
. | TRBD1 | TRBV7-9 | ASSPVPSGGVTEAF
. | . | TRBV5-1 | ASSLVPGGYNEQF
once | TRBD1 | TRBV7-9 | ASGQGEEKLF
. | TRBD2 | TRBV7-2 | ASSSIAGGFRQETQY
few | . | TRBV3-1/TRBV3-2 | ASSPPRAGPTGELF
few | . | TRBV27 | ASSLSIASSYNEQF
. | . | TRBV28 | ATGRLSSGNTIY
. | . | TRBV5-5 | ASSLGWVNTEAF
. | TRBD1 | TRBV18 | ASSPFVTGDGTETQY
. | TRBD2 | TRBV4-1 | ASSQERGGRNTQY
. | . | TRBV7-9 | ASSFEAGGGYT
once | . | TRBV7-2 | ASSPEQVSSGNTIY
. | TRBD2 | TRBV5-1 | ASSFNSGGAQETQY
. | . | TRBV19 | ASSKAGAKNIQY